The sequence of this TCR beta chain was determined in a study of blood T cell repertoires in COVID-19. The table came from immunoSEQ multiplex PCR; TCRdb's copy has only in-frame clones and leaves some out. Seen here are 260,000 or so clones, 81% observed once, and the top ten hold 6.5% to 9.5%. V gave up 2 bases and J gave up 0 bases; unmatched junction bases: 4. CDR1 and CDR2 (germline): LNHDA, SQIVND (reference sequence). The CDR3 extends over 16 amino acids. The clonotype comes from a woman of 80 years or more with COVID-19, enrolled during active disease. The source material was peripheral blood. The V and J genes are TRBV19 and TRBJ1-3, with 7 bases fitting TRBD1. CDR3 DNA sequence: TGTGCCAGTAGTATAAGGGGGCCCGACTCTGGAAACACCATATATTTT. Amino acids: CASSIRGPDSGNTIYF.